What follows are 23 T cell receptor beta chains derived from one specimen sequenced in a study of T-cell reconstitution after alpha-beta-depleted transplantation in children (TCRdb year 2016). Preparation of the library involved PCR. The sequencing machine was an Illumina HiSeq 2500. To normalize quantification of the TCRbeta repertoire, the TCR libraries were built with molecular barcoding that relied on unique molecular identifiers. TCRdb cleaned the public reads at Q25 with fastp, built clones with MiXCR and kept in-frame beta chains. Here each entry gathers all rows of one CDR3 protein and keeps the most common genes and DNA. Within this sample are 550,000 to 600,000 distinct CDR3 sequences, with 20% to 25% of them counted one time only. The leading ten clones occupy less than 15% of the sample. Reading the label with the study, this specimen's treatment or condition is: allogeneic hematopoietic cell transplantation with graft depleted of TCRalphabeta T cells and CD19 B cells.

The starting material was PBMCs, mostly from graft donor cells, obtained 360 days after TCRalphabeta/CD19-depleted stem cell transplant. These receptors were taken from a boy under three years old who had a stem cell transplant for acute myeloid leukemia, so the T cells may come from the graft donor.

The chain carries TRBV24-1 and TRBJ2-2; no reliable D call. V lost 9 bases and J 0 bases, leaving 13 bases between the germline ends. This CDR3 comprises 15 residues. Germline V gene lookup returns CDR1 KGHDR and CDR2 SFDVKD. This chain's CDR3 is CATSTFGANTGELFF. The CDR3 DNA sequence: TGTGCCACCTCGACCTTCGGAGCGAACACCGGGGAGCTGTTTTTT.

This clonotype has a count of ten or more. Written as DNA, the CDR3 is TGCAGTGCTAGAGAGCCGGGACAGGACTATGGCTACACCTTC. As protein: CSAREPGQDYGYTF. The chain combines TRBV20-1 with TRBJ1-2; TRBD1 aligns across 8 bases. CDR1 DFQATT and CDR2 SNEGSKA come from the germline V gene (reference sequence). The CDR3 extends over 14 amino acids. The ends lost 0 bases at V and 3 bases at J; junction bases unmatched: 3.

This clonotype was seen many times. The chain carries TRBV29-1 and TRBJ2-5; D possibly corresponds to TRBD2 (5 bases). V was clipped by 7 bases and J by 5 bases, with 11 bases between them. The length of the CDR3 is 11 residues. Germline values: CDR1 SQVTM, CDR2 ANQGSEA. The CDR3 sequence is CSALWRETQYF. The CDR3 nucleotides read TGCAGCGCCTTATGGAGGGAGACCCAGTACTTC.

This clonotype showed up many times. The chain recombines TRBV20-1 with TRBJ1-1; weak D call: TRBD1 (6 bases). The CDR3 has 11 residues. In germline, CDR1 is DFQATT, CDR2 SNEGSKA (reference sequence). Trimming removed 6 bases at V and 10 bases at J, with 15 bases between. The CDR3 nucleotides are TGCAGTGCATCACCGGGGGCGGGAGCTTTCTTT. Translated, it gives CSASPGAGAFF.

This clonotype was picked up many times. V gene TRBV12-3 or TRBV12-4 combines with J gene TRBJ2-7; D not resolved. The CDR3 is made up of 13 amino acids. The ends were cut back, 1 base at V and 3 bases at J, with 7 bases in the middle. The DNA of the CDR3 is TGTGCCAGCAGTTTAGACCGTCGCTACGAGCAGTACTTC. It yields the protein CASSLDRRYEQYF.

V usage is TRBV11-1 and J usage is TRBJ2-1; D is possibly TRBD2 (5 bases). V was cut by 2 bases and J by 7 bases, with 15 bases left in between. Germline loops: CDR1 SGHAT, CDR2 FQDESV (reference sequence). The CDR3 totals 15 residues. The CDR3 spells CASSLRGNGRNEQFF. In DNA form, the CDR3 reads TGTGCCAGCAGCTTACGAGGGAACGGGCGAAATGAGCAGTTCTTC. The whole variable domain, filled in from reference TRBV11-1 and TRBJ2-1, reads EAEVAQSPRYKITEKSQAVAFWCDPISGHATLYWYRQILGQGPELLVQFQDESVVDDSQLPKDRFSAERLKGVDSTLKIQPAELGDSAMYLCASSLRGNGRNEQFFGPGTRLTVL.

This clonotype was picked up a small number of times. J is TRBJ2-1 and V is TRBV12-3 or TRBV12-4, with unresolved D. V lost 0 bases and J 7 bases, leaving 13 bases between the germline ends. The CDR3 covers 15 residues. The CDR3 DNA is TGTGCCAGCAGTTTAGCGTTAGGTTTCGTGAATGAGCAGTTCTTC. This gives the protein CASSLALGFVNEQFF.

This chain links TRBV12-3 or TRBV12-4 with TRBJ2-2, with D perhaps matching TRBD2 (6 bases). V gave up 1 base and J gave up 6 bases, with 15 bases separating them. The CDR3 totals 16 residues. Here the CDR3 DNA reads TGTGCCAGCAGTTTAGGTTCTGGGGGGTTAGCCGGGGAGCTGTTTTTT. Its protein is CASSLGSGGLAGELFF.

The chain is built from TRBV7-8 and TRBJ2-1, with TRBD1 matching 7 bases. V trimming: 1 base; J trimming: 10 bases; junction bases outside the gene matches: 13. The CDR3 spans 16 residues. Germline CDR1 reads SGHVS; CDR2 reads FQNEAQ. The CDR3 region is CASSLEGGGRHGEQFF. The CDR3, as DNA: TGTGCCAGCAGCTTAGAAGGGGGCGGAAGACATGGGGAGCAGTTCTTC.

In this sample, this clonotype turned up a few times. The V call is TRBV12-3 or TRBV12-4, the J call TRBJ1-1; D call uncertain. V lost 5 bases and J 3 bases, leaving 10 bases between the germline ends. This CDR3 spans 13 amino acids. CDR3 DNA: TGTGCCAGCAGTCGTAACGTAGACACTGAAGCTTTCTTT. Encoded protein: CASSRNVDTEAFF.

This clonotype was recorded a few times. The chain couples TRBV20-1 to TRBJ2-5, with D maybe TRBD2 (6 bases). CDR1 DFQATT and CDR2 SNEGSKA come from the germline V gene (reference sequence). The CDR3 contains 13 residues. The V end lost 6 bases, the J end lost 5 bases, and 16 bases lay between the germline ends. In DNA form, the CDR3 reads TGCAGTGCCCGAGGTATTGGGGGGGAGACCCAGTACTTC. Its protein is CSARGIGGETQYF.

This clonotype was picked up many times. CDR3 coding DNA: TGTGCCAGCAGTTCCACTCTCCTAAATTCACCCCTCCACTTT. Protein product: CASSSTLLNSPLHF. The chain is built from TRBV12-3 or TRBV12-4 and TRBJ1-6; no clear D. Trimming took off 4 bases at V and 7 bases at J, with 11 bases between the two ends. The CDR3 covers 14 residues.

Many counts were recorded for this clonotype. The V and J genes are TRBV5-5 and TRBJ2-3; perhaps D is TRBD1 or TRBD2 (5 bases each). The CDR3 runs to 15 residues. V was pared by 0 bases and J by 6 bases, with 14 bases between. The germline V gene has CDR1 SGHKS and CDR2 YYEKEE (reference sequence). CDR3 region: CASSLGRGRFDTQYF. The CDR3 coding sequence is TGTGCCAGCAGCTTGGGACGGGGCCGTTTCGATACGCAGTATTTT.

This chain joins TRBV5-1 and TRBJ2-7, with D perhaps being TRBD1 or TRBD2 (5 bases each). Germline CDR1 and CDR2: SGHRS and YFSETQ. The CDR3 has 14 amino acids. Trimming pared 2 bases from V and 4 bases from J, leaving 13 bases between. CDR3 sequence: CASSFPGRGYEQYF. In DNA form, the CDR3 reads TGCGCCAGCAGCTTTCCGGGACGGGGATACGAGCAGTACTTC. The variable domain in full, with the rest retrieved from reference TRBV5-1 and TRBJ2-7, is KAGVTQTPRYLIKTRGQQVTLSCSPISGHRSVSWYQQTPGQGLQFLFEYFSETQRNKGNFPGRFSGRQFSNSRSEMNVSTLELGDSALYLCASSFPGRGYEQYFGPGTRLTVT.

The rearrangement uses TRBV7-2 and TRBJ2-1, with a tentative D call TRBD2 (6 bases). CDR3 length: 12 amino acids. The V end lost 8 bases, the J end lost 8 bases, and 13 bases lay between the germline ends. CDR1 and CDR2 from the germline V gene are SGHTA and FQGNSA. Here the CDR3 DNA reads TGTGCCAGCGCGCGGGGTGGCGATGAGCAGTTCTTC. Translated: CASARGGDEQFF. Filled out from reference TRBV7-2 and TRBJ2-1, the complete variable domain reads GAGVSQSPSNKVTEKGKDVELRCDPISGHTALYWYRQSLGQGLEFLIYFQGNSAPDKSGLPSDRFSAERTGGSVSTLTIQRTQQEDSAVYLCASARGGDEQFFGPGTRLTVL.

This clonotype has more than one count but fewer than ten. The CDR3 region has the DNA TGTGCCAGCACCCTGACTACCAGAGGAGAGACCCAGTACTTC. Residues: CASTLTTRGETQYF. The chain employs TRBV12-3 or TRBV12-4 and TRBJ2-5; possibly TRBD2 for D (5 bases). The CDR3 contains 14 residues. V was cut by 7 bases and J by 4 bases, with 16 bases left in between.

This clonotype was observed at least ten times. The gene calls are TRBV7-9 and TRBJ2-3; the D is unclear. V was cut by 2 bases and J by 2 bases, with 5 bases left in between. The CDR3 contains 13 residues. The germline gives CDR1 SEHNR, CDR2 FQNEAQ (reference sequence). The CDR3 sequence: CASSLLITDTQYF. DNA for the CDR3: TGTGCCAGCAGCTTATTGATCACAGATACGCAGTATTTT. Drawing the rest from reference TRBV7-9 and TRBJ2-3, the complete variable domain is DTGVSQNPRHKITKRGQNVTFRCDPISEHNRLYWYRQTLGQGPEFLTYFQNEAQLEKSRLLSDRFSAERPKGSFSTLEIQRTEQGDSAMYLCASSLLITDTQYFGPGTRLTVL.

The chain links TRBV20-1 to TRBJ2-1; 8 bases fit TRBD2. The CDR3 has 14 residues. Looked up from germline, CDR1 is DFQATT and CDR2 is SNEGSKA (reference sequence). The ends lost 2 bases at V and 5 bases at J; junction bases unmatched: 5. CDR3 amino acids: CSARYGGADNEQFF. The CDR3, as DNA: TGCAGTGCTAGATACGGGGGGGCCGACAATGAGCAGTTCTTC.

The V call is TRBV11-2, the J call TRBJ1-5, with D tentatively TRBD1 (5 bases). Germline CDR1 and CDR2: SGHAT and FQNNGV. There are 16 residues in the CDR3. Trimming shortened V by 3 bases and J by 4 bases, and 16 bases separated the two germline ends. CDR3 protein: CASSLGPSELNQPQHF. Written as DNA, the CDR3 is TGTGCCAGCAGCTTGGGACCGTCGGAGCTTAATCAGCCCCAGCATTTT.

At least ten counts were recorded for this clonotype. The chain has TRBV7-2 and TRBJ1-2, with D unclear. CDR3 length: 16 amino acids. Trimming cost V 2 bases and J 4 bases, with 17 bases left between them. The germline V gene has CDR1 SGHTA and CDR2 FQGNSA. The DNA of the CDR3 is TGTGCCAGCAGCTTAAGACCCCTCCAGGCGACCTATGGCTACACCTTC. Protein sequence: CASSLRPLQATYGYTF.

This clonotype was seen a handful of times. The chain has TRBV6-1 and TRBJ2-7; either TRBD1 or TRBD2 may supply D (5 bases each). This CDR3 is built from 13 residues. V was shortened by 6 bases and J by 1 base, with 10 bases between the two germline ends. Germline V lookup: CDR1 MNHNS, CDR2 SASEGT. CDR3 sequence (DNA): TGTGCCAGCAGAGGGGACGGATCCTACGAGCAGTACTTC. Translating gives CASRGDGSYEQYF.

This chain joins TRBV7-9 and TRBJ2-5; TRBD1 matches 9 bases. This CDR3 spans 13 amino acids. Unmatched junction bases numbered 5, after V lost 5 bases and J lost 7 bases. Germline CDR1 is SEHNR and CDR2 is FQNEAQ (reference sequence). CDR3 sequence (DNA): TGTGCCAGCAGCCCGGGACAGGGATGGACCCAGTACTTC. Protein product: CASSPGQGWTQYF.

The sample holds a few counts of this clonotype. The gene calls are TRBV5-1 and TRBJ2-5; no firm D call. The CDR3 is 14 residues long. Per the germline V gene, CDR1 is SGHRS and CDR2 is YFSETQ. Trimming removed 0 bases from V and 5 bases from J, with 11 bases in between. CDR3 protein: CASSLVATEETQYF. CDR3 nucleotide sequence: TGCGCCAGCAGCTTGGTGGCGACTGAGGAGACCCAGTACTTC.